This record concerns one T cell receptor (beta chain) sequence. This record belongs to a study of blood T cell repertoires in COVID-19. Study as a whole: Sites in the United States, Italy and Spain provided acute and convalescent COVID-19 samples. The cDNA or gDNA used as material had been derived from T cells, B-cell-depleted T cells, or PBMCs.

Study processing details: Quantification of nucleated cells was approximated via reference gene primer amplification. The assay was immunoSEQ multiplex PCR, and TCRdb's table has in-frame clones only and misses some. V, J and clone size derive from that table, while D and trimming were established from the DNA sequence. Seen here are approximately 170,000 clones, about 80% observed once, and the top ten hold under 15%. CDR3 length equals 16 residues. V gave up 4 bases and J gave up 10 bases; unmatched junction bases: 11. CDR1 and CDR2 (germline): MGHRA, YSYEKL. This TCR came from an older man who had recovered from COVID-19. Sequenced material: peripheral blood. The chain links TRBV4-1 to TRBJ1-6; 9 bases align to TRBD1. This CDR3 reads CASSRTGQGVESPLHF. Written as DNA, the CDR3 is TGCGCCAGCAGCCGAACGGGACAGGGTGTAGAGTCACCCCTCCACTTT.